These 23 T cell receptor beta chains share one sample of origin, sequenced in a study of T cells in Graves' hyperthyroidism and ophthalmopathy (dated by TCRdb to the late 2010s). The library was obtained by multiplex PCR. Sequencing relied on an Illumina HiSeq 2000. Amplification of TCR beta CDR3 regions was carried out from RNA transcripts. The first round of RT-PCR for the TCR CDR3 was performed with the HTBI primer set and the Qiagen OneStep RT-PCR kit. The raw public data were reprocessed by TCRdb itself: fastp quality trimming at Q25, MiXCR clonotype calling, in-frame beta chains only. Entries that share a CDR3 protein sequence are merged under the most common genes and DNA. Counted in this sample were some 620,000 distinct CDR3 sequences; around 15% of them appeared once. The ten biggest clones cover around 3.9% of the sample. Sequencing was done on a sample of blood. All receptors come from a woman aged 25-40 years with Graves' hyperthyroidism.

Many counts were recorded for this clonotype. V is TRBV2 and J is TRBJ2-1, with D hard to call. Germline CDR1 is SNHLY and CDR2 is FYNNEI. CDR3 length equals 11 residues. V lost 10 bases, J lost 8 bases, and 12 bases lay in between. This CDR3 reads CAIPLGDEQFF. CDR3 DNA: TGTGCCATTCCCCTAGGCGATGAGCAGTTCTTC.

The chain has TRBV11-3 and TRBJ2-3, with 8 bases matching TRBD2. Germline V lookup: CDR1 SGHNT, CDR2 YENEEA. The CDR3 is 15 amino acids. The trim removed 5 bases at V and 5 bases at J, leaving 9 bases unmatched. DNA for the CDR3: TGTGCCAGCAGCCCCCCAGCGGGAGCAAAAGATACGCAGTATTTT. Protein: CASSPPAGAKDTQYF.

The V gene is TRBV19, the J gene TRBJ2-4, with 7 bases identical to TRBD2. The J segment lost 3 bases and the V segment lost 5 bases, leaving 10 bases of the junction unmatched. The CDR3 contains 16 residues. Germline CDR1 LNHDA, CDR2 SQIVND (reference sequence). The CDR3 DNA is TGTGCCAGTAGTGTCCGGGGGGACTCAAGCAAAAACATTCAGTACTTC. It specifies CASSVRGDSSKNIQYF.

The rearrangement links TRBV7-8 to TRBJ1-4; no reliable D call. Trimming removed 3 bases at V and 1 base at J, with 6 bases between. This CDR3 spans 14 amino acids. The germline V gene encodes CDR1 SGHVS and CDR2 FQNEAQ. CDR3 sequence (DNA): TGTGCCAGCAGCTTGCAGGAAACTAATGAAAAACTGTTTTTT. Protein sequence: CASSLQETNEKLFF.

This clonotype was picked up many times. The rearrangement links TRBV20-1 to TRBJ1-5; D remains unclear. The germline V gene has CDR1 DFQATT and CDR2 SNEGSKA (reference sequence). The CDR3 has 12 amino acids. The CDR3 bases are TGCAGCTCTCGTCTGATCAATCAGCCCCAGCATTTT. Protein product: CSSRLINQPQHF.

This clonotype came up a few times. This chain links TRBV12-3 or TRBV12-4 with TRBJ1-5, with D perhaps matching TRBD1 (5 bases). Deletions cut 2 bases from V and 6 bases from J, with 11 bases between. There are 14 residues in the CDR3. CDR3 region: CASSLSLGAQPQHF. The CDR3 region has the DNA TGTGCCAGCAGTTTAAGTCTCGGGGCTCAGCCCCAGCATTTT.

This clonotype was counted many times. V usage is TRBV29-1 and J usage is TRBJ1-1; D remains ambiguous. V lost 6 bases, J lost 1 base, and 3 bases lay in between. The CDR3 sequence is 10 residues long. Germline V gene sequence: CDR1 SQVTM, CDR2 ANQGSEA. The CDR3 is CSVGNTEAFF. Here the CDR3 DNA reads TGCAGCGTCGGGAACACTGAAGCTTTCTTT.

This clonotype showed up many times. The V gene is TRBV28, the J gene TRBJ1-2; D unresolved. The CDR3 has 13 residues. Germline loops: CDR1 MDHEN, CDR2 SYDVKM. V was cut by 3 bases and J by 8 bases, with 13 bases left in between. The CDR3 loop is CASSLLGQEGYTF. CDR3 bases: TGTGCCAGCAGTTTGTTAGGGCAGGAAGGCTACACCTTC.

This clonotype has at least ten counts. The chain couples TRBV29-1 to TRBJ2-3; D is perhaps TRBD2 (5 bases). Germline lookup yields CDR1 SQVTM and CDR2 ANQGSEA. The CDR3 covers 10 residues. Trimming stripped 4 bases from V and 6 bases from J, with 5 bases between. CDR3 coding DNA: TGCAGCGTTGTAGCGGATACGCAGTATTTT. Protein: CSVVADTQYF.

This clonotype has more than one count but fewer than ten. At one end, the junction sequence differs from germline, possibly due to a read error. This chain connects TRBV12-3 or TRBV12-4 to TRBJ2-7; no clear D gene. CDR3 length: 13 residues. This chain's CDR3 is CASSSLRLYERYF. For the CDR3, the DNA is TGTGCCAGCAGTTCCTTACGCTTATACGAGCGGTACTTC.

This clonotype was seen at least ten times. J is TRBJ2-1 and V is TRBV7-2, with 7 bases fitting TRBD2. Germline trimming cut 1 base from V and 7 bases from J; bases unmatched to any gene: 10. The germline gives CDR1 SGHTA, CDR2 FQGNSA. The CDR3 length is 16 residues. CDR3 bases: TGTGCCAGCAGCTTAGTTGCGGGAGCGACGCAAAATGAGCAGTTCTTC. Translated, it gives CASSLVAGATQNEQFF. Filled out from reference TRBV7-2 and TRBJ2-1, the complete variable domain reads GAGVSQSPSNKVTEKGKDVELRCDPISGHTALYWYRQSLGQGLEFLIYFQGNSAPDKSGLPSDRFSAERTGGSVSTLTIQRTQQEDSAVYLCASSLVAGATQNEQFFGPGTRLTVL.

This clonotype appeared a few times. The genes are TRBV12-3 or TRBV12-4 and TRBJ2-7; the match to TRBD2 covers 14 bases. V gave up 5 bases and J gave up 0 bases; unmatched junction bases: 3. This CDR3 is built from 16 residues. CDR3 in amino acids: CASSIGTSGSSYEQYF. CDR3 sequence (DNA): TGTGCCAGCAGTATAGGGACTAGCGGGAGCTCCTACGAGCAGTACTTC.

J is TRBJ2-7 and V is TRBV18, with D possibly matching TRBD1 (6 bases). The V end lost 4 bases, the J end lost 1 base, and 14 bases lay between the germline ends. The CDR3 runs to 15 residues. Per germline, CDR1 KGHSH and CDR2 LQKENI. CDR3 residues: CASSRRGHTSYEQYF. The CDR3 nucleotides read TGTGCCAGCTCACGCCGGGGACATACGTCCTACGAGCAGTACTTC.

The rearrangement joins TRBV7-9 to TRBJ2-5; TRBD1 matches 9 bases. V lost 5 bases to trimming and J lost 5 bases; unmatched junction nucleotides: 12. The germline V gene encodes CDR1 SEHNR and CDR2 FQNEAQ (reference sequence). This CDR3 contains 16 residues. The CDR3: CASSQSHRGPGETQYF. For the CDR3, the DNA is TGTGCCAGCAGCCAAAGCCACAGGGGGCCGGGGGAGACCCAGTACTTC.

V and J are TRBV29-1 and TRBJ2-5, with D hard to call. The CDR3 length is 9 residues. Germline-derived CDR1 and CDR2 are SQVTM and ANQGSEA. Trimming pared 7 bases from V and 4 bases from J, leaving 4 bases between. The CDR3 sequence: CSEGETQYF. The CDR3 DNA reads TGCAGCGAGGGAGAGACCCAGTACTTC.

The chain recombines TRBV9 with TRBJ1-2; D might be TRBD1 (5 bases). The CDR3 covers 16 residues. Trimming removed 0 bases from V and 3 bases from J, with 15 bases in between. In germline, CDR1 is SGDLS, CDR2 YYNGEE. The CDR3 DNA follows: TGTGCCAGCAGCGTAGGCCGGGGCCCGAAGGACTATGGCTACACCTTC. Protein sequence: CASSVGRGPKDYGYTF.

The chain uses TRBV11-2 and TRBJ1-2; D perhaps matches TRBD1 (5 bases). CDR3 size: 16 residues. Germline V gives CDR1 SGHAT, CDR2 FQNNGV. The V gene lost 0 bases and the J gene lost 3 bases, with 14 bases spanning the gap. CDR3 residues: CASSLDPRTNYYGYTF. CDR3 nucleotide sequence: TGTGCCAGCAGCTTAGATCCCCGGACAAACTACTATGGCTACACCTTC.

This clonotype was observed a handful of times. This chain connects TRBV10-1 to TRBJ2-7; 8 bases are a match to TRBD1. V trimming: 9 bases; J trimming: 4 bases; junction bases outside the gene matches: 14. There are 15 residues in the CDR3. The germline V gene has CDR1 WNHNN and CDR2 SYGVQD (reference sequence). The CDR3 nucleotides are TGCGCCAGAAACGAAGGCAGGGGGCGCAAATACGAGCAGTACTTC. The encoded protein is CARNEGRGRKYEQYF.

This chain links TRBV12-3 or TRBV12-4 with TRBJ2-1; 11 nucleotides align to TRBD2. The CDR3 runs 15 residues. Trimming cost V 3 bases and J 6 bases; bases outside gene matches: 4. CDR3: CASSFRLAGLNEQFF. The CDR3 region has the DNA TGTGCCAGCAGTTTTCGACTAGCGGGACTCAATGAGCAGTTCTTC.

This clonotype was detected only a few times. The CDR3 region has the DNA TGTGCCAGCAGCCGGACAGTTAATTCACCCCTCCACTTT. This translates into CASSRTVNSPLHF. J is TRBJ1-6 and V is TRBV11-2, with D possibly TRBD1 on 6 matching bases. Trimming left V 5 bases short and J 6 bases short, with 8 bases between. The length of the CDR3 is 13 residues. Germline CDR1 and CDR2: SGHAT and FQNNGV.

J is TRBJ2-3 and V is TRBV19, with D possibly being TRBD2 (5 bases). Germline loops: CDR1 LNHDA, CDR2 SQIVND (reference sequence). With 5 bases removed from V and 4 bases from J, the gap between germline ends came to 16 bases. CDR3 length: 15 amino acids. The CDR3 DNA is TGTGCCAGTAGTGTTAGCGTGGGGTTCGCAGATACGCAGTATTTT. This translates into CASSVSVGFADTQYF.

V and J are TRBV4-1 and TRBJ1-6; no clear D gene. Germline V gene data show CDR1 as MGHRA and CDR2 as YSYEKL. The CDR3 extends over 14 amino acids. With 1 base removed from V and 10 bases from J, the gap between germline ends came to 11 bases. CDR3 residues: CASSQVVQISPLHF. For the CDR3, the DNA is TGCGCCAGCAGCCAAGTGGTACAGATCTCACCCCTCCACTTT.

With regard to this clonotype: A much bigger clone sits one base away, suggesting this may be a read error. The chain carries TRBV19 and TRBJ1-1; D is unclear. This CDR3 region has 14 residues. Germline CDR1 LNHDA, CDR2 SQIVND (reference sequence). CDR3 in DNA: TGTGCCTGTAGTATACAGCCTATGAACACTGAAGCTTTCTTT. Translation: CACSIQPMNTEAFF.